A selection of T cell receptor beta chains follows, all from one sample in a study of Graves' ophthalmopathy and Graves' hyperthyroidism. TCRdb reprocessed the multiplex PCR reads with MiXCR, giving one entry per CDR3 protein. The table includes 300,000 to 500,000 distinct CDR3 sequences, just over 15% detected once. Sequenced: peripheral blood. Receptors were obtained from a young woman with stable Graves' hyperthyroidism. Both conserved end residues are part of each CDR3. A D gene is named only where the DNA matches it firmly. Some rows have no size entry. The others give once, few or many, or a class for an expanded clone.

D gene,J gene,clone size,V gene,CDR3 protein,CDR3 DNA
-,TRBJ2-5,once,TRBV12-3/TRBV12-4,CASSLGLALGIEETQYF,TGTGCCAGCAGTTTGGGGCTAGCTCTAGGGATAGAAGAGACCCAGTACTTC
TRBD1,TRBJ1-1,many,TRBV11-2,CASSLMAGGRSTEAFF,TGTGCCAGCAGCTTAATGGCAGGGGGTAGGAGCACTGAAGCTTTCTTT
-,TRBJ1-2,-,TRBV5-1,CASSLDSTYGYTF,TGCGCCAGCAGCTTGGATTCCACCTATGGCTACACCTTC
-,TRBJ1-3,few,TRBV12-3/TRBV12-4,CASSFEYGNTIYF,TGTGCCAGCAGTTTTGAATACGGGAACACCATATATTTT
-,TRBJ1-1,many,TRBV7-9,CASSLSDLRYTEAFF,TGTGCCAGCAGCTTATCGGACCTGAGGTACACTGAAGCTTTCTTT
-,TRBJ1-1,many,TRBV6-1,CASSAGRMNTEAFF,TGTGCCAGCAGTGCGGGACGGATGAACACTGAAGCTTTCTTT
-,TRBJ1-3,-,TRBV6-4,CASSYSGANRNTIYF,TGTGCCAGCAGTTACTCGGGGGCGAACAGAAACACCATATATTTT
-,TRBJ2-2,many,TRBV9,CASSFLNPGELFF,TGTGCCAGCAGCTTCCTGAACCCCGGGGAGCTGTTTTTT
-,TRBJ1-1,once,TRBV10-3,CAISDWRNTEAFF,TGTGCCATCAGTGATTGGAGGAACACTGAAGCTTTCTTT
-,TRBJ1-2,many,TRBV6-1,CASSDGPGYTF,TGTGCCAGCAGTGACGGGCCTGGCTACACCTTC
TRBD2,TRBJ2-2,many,TRBV7-8,CASSLGLAGGRNTGELFF,TGTGCCAGCAGCTTAGGACTAGCGGGGGGGCGTAACACCGGGGAGCTGTTTTTT
-,TRBJ1-1,many,TRBV24-1,CATSASGMTEAFF,TGTGCCACCAGTGCCTCCGGCATGACTGAAGCTTTCTTT
TRBD2,TRBJ2-4,many,TRBV6-2/TRBV6-3,CASSWGSGLADMKNIQYF,TGTGCCAGCAGCTGGGGCTCCGGACTAGCGGATATGAAAAACATTCAGTACTTC
-,TRBJ1-2,many,TRBV12-3/TRBV12-4,CASSSRTDYGYTF,TGTGCCAGCAGTTCACGGACAGACTATGGCTACACCTTC
-,TRBJ1-1,many,TRBV2,CASSFNTEAFF,TGTGCCAGCAGTTTTAACACTGAAGCTTTCTTT
-,TRBJ2-2,many,TRBV11-2,CASGPTGSNTGELFF,TGTGCCAGCGGACCCACGGGGTCGAACACCGGGGAGCTGTTTTTT
-,TRBJ2-7,many,TRBV7-9,CASSLDQFGEQYF,TGTGCCAGCAGCTTAGACCAATTCGGCGAGCAGTACTTC
-,TRBJ2-7,many,TRBV11-2,CASSLPRDGYEQYF,TGTGCCAGCAGCTTGCCCCGGGACGGCTACGAGCAGTACTTC
-,TRBJ1-6,-,TRBV4-3,CASSQDGAGGISPLHF,TGCGCCAGCAGCCAAGATGGGGCCGGTGGGATTTCACCCCTCCACTTT
TRBD1,TRBJ2-5,many,TRBV20-1,CSARETGKETQYF,TGCAGTGCTAGAGAGACAGGGAAAGAGACCCAGTACTTC
TRBD1,TRBJ1-1,few,TRBV7-3,CASSLMGQGETEAFF,TGTGCCAGCAGCTTAATGGGACAGGGGGAGACTGAAGCTTTCTTT
TRBD2,TRBJ2-7,-,TRBV19,CASSIDRTSGRNEQYF,TGTGCCAGTAGTATAGATCGGACTAGCGGGCGTAACGAGCAGTACTTC
-,TRBJ2-7,many,TRBV12-3/TRBV12-4,CASSYSEMTTGEHEQYF,TGTGCCAGCAGTTATAGTGAGATGACCACCGGGGAGCACGAGCAGTACTTC
TRBD2,TRBJ2-7,few,TRBV9,CASSEYRSAGGLSEQYF,TGTGCCAGCAGCGAATATAGATCAGCGGGGGGCCTTTCGGAGCAGTACTTC
-,TRBJ1-3,many,TRBV29-1,CSVSDSSGNTIYF,TGCAGCGTCAGCGATAGCTCTGGAAACACCATATATTTT
TRBD2,TRBJ2-2,few,TRBV25-1,CASSPRLAGAANTGELFF,TGTGCCAGCAGTCCCCGCCTAGCGGGGGCCGCGAACACCGGGGAGCTGTTTTTT
TRBD1,TRBJ1-1,many,TRBV6-1,CASRSPGQGDTEAFF,TGTGCCAGCAGGTCTCCGGGACAGGGGGACACTGAAGCTTTCTTT
-,TRBJ2-2,-,TRBV24-1,CATSVTNTGELFF,TGTGCCACCAGTGTGACTAACACCGGGGAGCTGTTTTTT
TRBD1,TRBJ1-2,many,TRBV6-1,CASSETGQGVLAYGYTF,TGTGCCAGCAGTGAAACCGGACAGGGGGTTTTGGCCTATGGCTACACCTTC
-,TRBJ2-4,-,TRBV5-1,CASSPGVRAGKIQNIQYF,TGCGCCAGCAGCCCCGGAGTGAGGGCAGGGAAGATCCAAAACATTCAGTACTTC
-,TRBJ2-7,-,TRBV20-1,CSARRGEQYF,TGCAGTGCTAGAAGGGGCGAGCAGTACTTC
TRBD1,TRBJ2-7,many,TRBV10-3,CAIMKSRFWDSSYEQYF,TGTGCCATCATGAAGTCTCGGTTTTGGGACAGCTCCTACGAGCAGTACTTC
-,TRBJ1-2,few,TRBV5-6,CASSLSPLTGYGYTF,TGTGCCAGCAGCTTGTCCCCCCTGACAGGCTATGGCTACACCTTC
TRBD1,TRBJ1-5,-,TRBV12-3/TRBV12-4,CASSPPGQGFNQPQHF,TGTGCCAGCAGCCCTCCGGGACAGGGTTTCAATCAGCCCCAGCATTTT
TRBD1,TRBJ1-5,many,TRBV7-9,CASSRQGRNQPQHF,TGTGCCAGCAGTCGACAGGGGCGCAATCAGCCCCAGCATTTT
-,TRBJ1-1,many,TRBV6-5,CASSYSGPTTEAFF,TGTGCCAGCAGTTACTCGGGGCCAACCACTGAAGCTTTCTTT
-,TRBJ1-1,many,TRBV12-3/TRBV12-4,CASSRQVDQEAFF,TGTGCCAGCAGTCGACAGGTCGACCAGGAAGCTTTCTTT
-,TRBJ2-7,many,TRBV11-1,CASSLVGNRVYEQYF,TGTGCCAGCAGCTTAGTCGGCAATAGAGTCTACGAGCAGTACTTC
-,TRBJ1-5,few,TRBV11-3,CASLRASRKNQPQHF,TGTGCCAGCCTAAGGGCCAGTAGAAAGAATCAGCCCCAGCATTTT
-,TRBJ1-1,many,TRBV7-9,CASSLGVPPFF,TGTGCCAGCAGCTTAGGTGTACCACCGTTTTTT
TRBD1,TRBJ1-2,many,TRBV27,CASSSGGGYTF,TGTGCCAGCAGTTCAGGGGGCGGCTACACCTTC
-,TRBJ2-5,few,TRBV7-9,CASSLRGPVADHQETQYF,TGTGCCAGCAGCTTAAGGGGGCCGGTAGCGGACCACCAAGAGACCCAGTACTTC
TRBD1,TRBJ1-1,many,TRBV19,CASSPLTGTDMNTEAFF,TGTGCCAGTAGCCCTTTAACCGGGACAGATATGAACACTGAAGCTTTCTTT
TRBD2,TRBJ2-7,-,TRBV10-3,CAISESTSDYYEQYF,TGTGCCATCAGTGAGTCGACTAGCGATTACTACGAGCAGTACTTC
TRBD2,TRBJ2-5,many,TRBV2,CASSEWASGETQYF,TGTGCCAGCAGTGAATGGGCTAGCGGAGAGACCCAGTACTTC
-,TRBJ2-7,many,TRBV6-2/TRBV6-3,CASSYMGPYEQYF,TGTGCCAGCAGTTACATGGGACCCTACGAGCAGTACTTC
TRBD1,TRBJ2-5,many,TRBV5-1,CASSKGRGETQYF,TGCGCCAGCAGCAAGGGCAGGGGGGAGACCCAGTACTTC
-,TRBJ2-7,many,TRBV2,CASTLSSYEQYF,TGTGCCAGCACTCTAAGCTCCTACGAGCAGTACTTC
TRBD2,TRBJ2-5,many,TRBV6-1,CASSGGSETQYF,TGTGCCAGCAGCGGGGGGTCAGAGACCCAGTACTTC
TRBD2,TRBJ2-5,many,TRBV6-5,CASSTGLAVIETQYF,TGTGCCAGCAGTACCGGACTAGCGGTAATAGAGACCCAGTACTTC
-,TRBJ1-1,many,TRBV12-5,CASGRPSGNFEAFF,TGTGCTAGTGGCCGACCCTCAGGTAACTTTGAAGCTTTCTTT
-,TRBJ2-2,many,TRBV5-1,CASARWETNTGELFF,TGCGCCAGCGCGAGATGGGAGACGAACACCGGGGAGCTGTTTTTT
-,TRBJ1-1,many,TRBV29-1,CSVDDGNVAFF,TGCAGCGTTGACGATGGGAATGTAGCTTTCTTT
-,TRBJ2-7,many,TRBV7-2,CASSIGGTSYEQYF,TGTGCCAGCAGCATAGGGGGAACCTCTTACGAGCAGTACTTC
TRBD1,TRBJ1-5,many,TRBV12-3/TRBV12-4,CASSLGGTAQPQHF,TGTGCCAGCAGTTTGGGCGGGACAGCTCAGCCCCAGCATTTT
-,TRBJ1-5,-,TRBV4-1,CASSQGMGFYQPQHF,TGCGCCAGCAGCCAAGGAATGGGGTTTTATCAGCCCCAGCATTTT
TRBD1,TRBJ1-2,many,TRBV19,CASTEGDRNGYTF,TGTGCCAGTACCGAGGGGGACAGGAATGGCTACACCTTC
-,TRBJ2-7,many,TRBV6-2/TRBV6-3,CASNHDGVAYEQYF,TGTGCCAGCAACCACGACGGAGTGGCATACGAGCAGTACTTC
TRBD2,TRBJ2-2,many,TRBV6-2/TRBV6-3,CASSLPSLGAGGPGGELFF,TGTGCCAGCAGCCTCCCGTCCTTAGGGGCGGGGGGGCCAGGCGGGGAGCTGTTTTTT
-,TRBJ1-1,many,TRBV6-2/TRBV6-3,CASSYPRGRGTEAFF,TGTGCCAGCAGTTACCCCAGAGGGAGAGGAACTGAAGCTTTCTTT